The 20 T cell receptor beta chains below come from one sample, sequenced in a study of regulatory T cells in long-lasting Graves disease. Regarding time point: newly diagnosed GD, antithyroid drugs for less than 3 months. PBMC-derived RNA was used for the TCR library. HTBI primers from iRepertoire and Arm-PCR of CDR3 regions yielded the TCR beta libraries. TCRdb used MiXCR to reprocess the multiplex PCR reads, holding one entry per CDR3 protein. Altogether 400,000 to 500,000 distinct CDR3 sequences are present, 15% being singletons, with the ten largest covering roughly 7.7%. This same sample was also part of a study on T cells in Graves' hyperthyroidism and ophthalmopathy.

The specimen comprised peripheral blood mononuclear cells (PBMCs), sampled at new diagnosis, from a patient treated with antithyroid drugs. The receptor source for this set is a woman between 40 and 50 years old with Graves disease.

As regards this clonotype: One end of the junction varies from germline; a read error may be responsible. This rearrangement joins TRBV5-6 to TRBJ2-5; D possibly uses TRBD1 or TRBD2 (6 bases each). This CDR3 comprises 15 residues. Germline CDR1 SGHDT, CDR2 YYEEEE. The chain's CDR3 is CASSAGGVGAETQYF. Written as DNA, the CDR3 is TGTGCCAGCAGCGCCGGCGGGGTGGGGGCAGAGACTCAGTACTTC.

This clonotype came up a few times. The chain is built from TRBV2 and TRBJ2-7, with TRBD2 identical over 9 bases. Germline V gene lookup returns CDR1 SNHLY and CDR2 FYNNEI. The CDR3 runs 13 residues. J lost 2 bases, V lost 7 bases, and 3 bases had no gene match. DNA for the CDR3: TGTGCCAGCATACTAGCGGGCACCTACGAGCAGTACTTC. Translated, it gives CASILAGTYEQYF.

V usage is TRBV5-4 and J usage is TRBJ2-4; possible D gene TRBD2, 5 bases. Germline assignment: CDR1 SGHNT and CDR2 YYREEE (reference sequence). The CDR3 is made up of 14 amino acids. The V end was cut by 4 bases, the J end by 6 bases, with 14 bases between. This chain's CDR3 is CASSGRESGNIQYF. CDR3 DNA sequence: TGTGCCAGCAGCGGACGGGAAAGTGGAAACATTCAGTACTTC.

This clonotype was observed a handful of times. The chain has TRBV6-1 and TRBJ2-7; 13 positions agree with TRBD2. The CDR3 totals 14 residues. V dropped 7 bases and J dropped 4; count of bases not matched to a gene: 4. CDR1 is MNHNS and CDR2 is SASEGT in the germline V gene. The DNA for the CDR3 is TGTGCCAGCAAGCCGGGACTAGCGGGGTACGAGCAGTACTTC. Translated: CASKPGLAGYEQYF.

This clonotype was detected many times. This chain connects TRBV11-2 to TRBJ2-1; D is ambiguous. Trimming removed 3 bases from V and 6 bases from J, with 6 bases in between. The CDR3 runs 12 residues. CDR1 is SGHAT, CDR2 FQNNGV, per germline. The CDR3 bases are TGTGCCAGCAGCTTGTCCCCCAATGAGCAGTTCTTC. Its translation: CASSLSPNEQFF.

This clonotype was counted ten times or more. The genes are TRBV7-9 and TRBJ2-5; 8 bases align to TRBD1. V lost 5 bases, J lost 5 bases, and 13 bases stayed unmatched. The CDR3 consists of 16 residues. Germline CDR1 SEHNR, CDR2 FQNEAQ (reference sequence). The CDR3 DNA reads as TGTGCCAGCAGCCCGGAAGGCACAGGGGGGCGGGAGACCCAGTACTTC. Amino acid sequence: CASSPEGTGGRETQYF.

This clonotype has a handful of counts. A much larger clone differs by one base, so this may be a read error. The chain is built from TRBV7-2 and TRBJ2-3; D might be TRBD1 or TRBD2, each matching 5 bases. There are 15 residues in the CDR3. The germline V gene has CDR1 SGHTA and CDR2 FQGNSA. Trimming pared 3 bases from V and 2 bases from J, leaving 12 bases between. CDR3 sequence (DNA): TGTGCCAGCAGCTTCACCGGGACGACCACAGATACGCAGTATTTT. It yields the protein CASSFTGTTTDTQYF.

In its sample, this clonotype was seen many times. The chain links TRBV11-3 to TRBJ1-2, with 7 bases identical to TRBD1. The CDR3 extends over 14 amino acids. V was pared by 5 bases and J by 8 bases, with 11 bases of the junction left unmatched. Germline CDR1 reads SGHNT; CDR2 reads YENEEA. This chain's CDR3 is CASSPGDRPAGYTF. DNA for the CDR3: TGTGCCAGCAGCCCAGGGGACAGACCAGCGGGCTACACCTTC.

As concerns this clonotype: With a much larger clone just one base away, this may be a read error. This chain connects TRBV18 to TRBJ2-5; D may be TRBD1 (6 bases). The end of the DNA is better explained by TRBJ2-1, so the J call may be wrong. Germline V gene lookup returns CDR1 KGHSH and CDR2 LQKENI. The CDR3 is 14 residues long. The chain's CDR3 is CASSPDSFPYEQFF. CDR3 in DNA: TGTGCCAGCTCACCGGACAGCTTCCCCTACGAGCAGTTCTTC.

This clonotype has a handful of counts. This chain connects TRBV19 to TRBJ2-7; TRBD2 matches 10 bases. Unmatched junction bases numbered 6, after V lost 0 bases and J lost 4 bases. Germline loops: CDR1 LNHDA, CDR2 SQIVND (reference sequence). The length of the CDR3 is 16 residues. The CDR3 loop reads CASSIDRASGRYEQYF. The CDR3 coding sequence is TGTGCCAGTAGTATAGATCGGGCTAGCGGGAGATACGAGCAGTACTTC.

The table lists this clonotype with many counts. The chain couples TRBV7-2 to TRBJ1-1; no definite D call. The V end lost 7 bases, the J end lost 5 bases, and 26 bases lay between the germline ends. The CDR3 runs to 17 residues. CDR1 and CDR2 from the germline V gene are SGHTA and FQGNSA. The CDR3 DNA follows: TGTGCCAGCATCCTCGATCTACAGACCGAGTACGTGACTGAAGCTTTCTTT. Amino acids: CASILDLQTEYVTEAFF.

This clonotype was seen more than once but under ten times. CDR3 bases: TGTGCCAGCAGCCGAAATCAGGGGGGGACCGGGGAGCTGTTTTTT. Translation: CASSRNQGGTGELFF. The gene calls are TRBV7-3 and TRBJ2-2; D could derive from TRBD1 or TRBD2 (7 bases each). CDR1 is SGHTA, CDR2 FQGTGA, per germline. CDR3 length: 15 residues. Trimming took 5 bases from V and 5 from J, leaving 15 bases between them.

In this sample, this clonotype turned up many times. CDR3 coding DNA: TGTGCCAGCAGTGAAGCGCTTGGGGGCGTAGCCTATGGCTACACCTTC. This sequence encodes CASSEALGGVAYGYTF. This chain links TRBV2 with TRBJ1-2; the D gene is possibly TRBD1 (6 bases). V lost 0 bases to trimming and J lost 4 bases, with 15 bases between them. Germline values: CDR1 SNHLY, CDR2 FYNNEI. This CDR3 contains 16 residues. Filled out from reference TRBV2 and TRBJ1-2, the complete variable domain reads EPEVTQTPSHQVTQMGQEVILRCVPISNHLYFYWYRQILGQKVEFLVSFYNNEISEKSEIFDDQFSVERPDGSNFTLKIRSTKLEDSAMYFCASSEALGGVAYGYTFGSGTRLTVV.

Ten or more counts support this clonotype. This chain connects TRBV30 to TRBJ2-3, with 8 nucleotides matching TRBD2. The ends lost 0 bases at V and 3 bases at J; junction bases unmatched: 8. This CDR3 spans 16 amino acids. The germline gives CDR1 GTSNPN, CDR2 SVGIG (reference sequence). The CDR3 bases are TGTGCCTGGAGTGTGGCGACGGGAGGGCAGACAGATACGCAGTATTTT. Protein product: CAWSVATGGQTDTQYF.

This clonotype was counted many times. J is TRBJ1-2 and V is TRBV11-3; D is possibly TRBD1 (5 bases). Germline values: CDR1 SGHNT, CDR2 YENEEA. CDR3 length equals 15 residues. Deletions cut 6 bases from V and 4 bases from J, with 18 bases between. CDR3 loop: CASSSGTDDFYGYTF. The DNA for the CDR3 is TGTGCCAGCAGTTCCGGGACCGATGATTTCTATGGCTACACCTTC. The full variable domain, in which reference TRBV11-3 and TRBJ1-2 provide the parts outside the CDR3, is EAGVVQSPRYKIIEKKQPVAFWCNPISGHNTLYWYLQNLGQGPELLIRYENEEAVDDSQLPKDRFSAERLKGVDSTLKIQPAELGDSAVYLCASSSGTDDFYGYTFGSGTRLTVV.

Concerning this clonotype itself: This may be a read error, as it is one base from a much larger clone. The CDR3 DNA is TGCAGTGCTAGAGATGGGGCACGGGAGGGCAGCGAGCAGTACTTC. It yields the protein CSARDGAREGSEQYF. The chain is built from TRBV20-1 and TRBJ2-7; 8 nucleotides align to TRBD2. J was trimmed by 6 bases and V by 0 bases; bases with no gene match: 10. The length of the CDR3 is 15 residues. Germline loops: CDR1 DFQATT, CDR2 SNEGSKA (reference sequence).

This sequence joins TRBV10-3 and TRBJ1-2; D gene uncertain. Germline lookup yields CDR1 ENHRY and CDR2 SYGVKD. This CDR3 comprises 17 residues. Trimming removed 9 bases at V and 6 bases at J, with 29 bases between. CDR3 DNA: TGTGCCATATCACAAGTCGGCATTTCTTTTTCTGTCGATGGCTACACCTTC. Translated, it gives CAISQVGISFSVDGYTF.

This clonotype was picked up a small number of times. The chain couples TRBV20-1 to TRBJ2-3; 7 nucleotides align to TRBD2. The CDR3 length is 14 residues. V lost 1 base and J lost 6; bases outside the gene matches: 7. CDR1 and CDR2 (germline): DFQATT, SNEGSKA (reference sequence). CDR3 sequence (DNA): TGCAGTGCTAGAGGCCAGCGGGGCTGGGATACGCAGTATTTT. As protein: CSARGQRGWDTQYF.

The sample holds a few counts of this clonotype. Its ends do not fully match the called genes, so a read error is possible. This chain joins TRBV15 and TRBJ2-3, with D tentatively TRBD1 or TRBD2 (5 bases each). CDR1 and CDR2 (germline): LNHNV, YYDKDF (reference sequence). The CDR3 has 16 amino acids. The CDR3 here is CATSRDQGLSTGTQYF. CDR3 DNA: TGTGCCACCAGCAGAGATCAAGGACTGAGCACAGGTACGCAGTATTTT.

There are many counts of this clonotype. The rearrangement links TRBV14 to TRBJ2-5; 7 bases agree with TRBD2. In germline, CDR1 is SGHDN, CDR2 FVKESK. The CDR3 totals 15 residues. Trimming cost V 0 bases and J 5 bases; bases outside gene matches: 6. CDR3 amino acids: CASSQDRPAGETQYF. The CDR3 DNA sequence: TGTGCCAGCAGCCAAGATCGCCCAGCGGGGGAGACCCAGTACTTC.